This T cell receptor (beta chain) was obtained from a study of lymphopenia after photon versus proton radiotherapy. Study-level findings and limits: Photon-treated patients lost naive T cells and TCR diversity; proton-treated stayed stable. After lymphocyte nadir, photon-treated repertoires showed oligoclonal expansion, especially CD8+ Temra. Larger post-nadir TCR diversity loss correlated inversely with survival in deceased patients.

Regarding this clone: The antigen is unknown.

Using immunoSEQ multiplex PCR, the repertoire was profiled, and TCRdb retains in-frame clones only, with some absent. The sample has 65,000 to 85,000 clones; 80% to 95% are singletons. The sequence came from a woman aged 40 to 50 with cholangiocarcinoma. The sample here was peripheral blood, taken from a patient treated with photon-based radiotherapy.

The CDR3 loop reads CASSSWDSRTYEQYF. The CDR3 bases are TGTGCCAGCAGCTCCTGGGACAGTCGCACCTACGAGCAGTACTTC. This sequence joins TRBV5-4 and TRBJ2-7, with 7 bases lining up with TRBD1. Germline V gene data show CDR1 as SGHNT and CDR2 as YYREEE (reference sequence). The junction had 8 bases not matched to a gene; V was cut back by 3 bases and J by 2 bases. The CDR3 has 15 residues.